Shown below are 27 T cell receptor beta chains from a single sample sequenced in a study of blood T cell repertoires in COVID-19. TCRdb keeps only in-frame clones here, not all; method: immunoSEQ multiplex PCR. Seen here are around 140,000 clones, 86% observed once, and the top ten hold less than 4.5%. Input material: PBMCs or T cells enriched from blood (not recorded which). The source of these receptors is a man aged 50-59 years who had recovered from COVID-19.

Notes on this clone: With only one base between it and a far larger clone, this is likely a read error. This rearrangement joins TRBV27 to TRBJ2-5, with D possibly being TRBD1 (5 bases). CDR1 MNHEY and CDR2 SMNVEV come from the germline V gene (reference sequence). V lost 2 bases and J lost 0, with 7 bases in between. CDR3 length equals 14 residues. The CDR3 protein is CASSLIGDQETQYF. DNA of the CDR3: TGTGCCAGCAGTTTAATAGGGGACCAAGAGACCCAGTACTTC.

The CDR3 sequence is CASSPLTEMGYGYTF. The CDR3 nucleotides read TGTGCCAGCTCACCGTTGACAGAAATGGGGTATGGCTACACCTTC. The rearrangement joins TRBV18 to TRBJ1-2, with D tentatively TRBD1 (5 bases). Looked up from germline, CDR1 is KGHSH and CDR2 is LQKENI. CDR3 length equals 15 residues. V lost 3 bases, J lost 5 bases, and 16 bases lay in between. Full variable domain (outside the CDR3, taken from reference TRBV18 and TRBJ1-2): NAGVMQNPRHLVRRRGQEARLRCSPMKGHSHVYWYRQLPEEGLKFMVYLQKENIIDESGMPKERFSAEFPKEGPSILRIQQVVRGDSAAYFCASSPLTEMGYGYTFGSGTRLTVV.

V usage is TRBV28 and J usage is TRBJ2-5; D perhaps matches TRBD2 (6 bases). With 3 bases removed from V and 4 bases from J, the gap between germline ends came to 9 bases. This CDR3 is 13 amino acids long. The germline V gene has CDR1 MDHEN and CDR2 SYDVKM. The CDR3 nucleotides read TGTGCCAGCAGTTTGGGGGGATTAGAGACCCAGTACTTC. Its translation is CASSLGGLETQYF. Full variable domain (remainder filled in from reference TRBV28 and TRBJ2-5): DVKVTQSSRYLVKRTGEKVFLECVQDMDHENMFWYRQDPGLGLRLIYFSYDVKMKEKGDIPEGYSVSREKKERFSLILESASTNQTSMYLCASSLGGLETQYFGPGTRLLVL.

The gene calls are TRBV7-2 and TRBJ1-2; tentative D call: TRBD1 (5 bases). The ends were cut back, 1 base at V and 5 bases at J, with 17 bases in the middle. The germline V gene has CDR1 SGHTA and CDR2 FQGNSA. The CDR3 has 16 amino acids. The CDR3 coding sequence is TGTGCCAGCAGCTTAGTCGCCGAGCAGGGCAAGTATGGCTACACCTTC. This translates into CASSLVAEQGKYGYTF. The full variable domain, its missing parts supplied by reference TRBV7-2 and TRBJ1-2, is GAGVSQSPSNKVTEKGKDVELRCDPISGHTALYWYRQSLGQGLEFLIYFQGNSAPDKSGLPSDRFSAERTGGSVSTLTIQRTQQEDSAVYLCASSLVAEQGKYGYTFGSGTRLTVV.

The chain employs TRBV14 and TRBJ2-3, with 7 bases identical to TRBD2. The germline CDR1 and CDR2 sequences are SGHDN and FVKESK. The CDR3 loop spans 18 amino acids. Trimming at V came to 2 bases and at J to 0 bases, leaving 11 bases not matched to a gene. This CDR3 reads CASSQNKTSSTSTDTQYF. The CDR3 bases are TGTGCCAGCAGCCAAAACAAGACTAGCTCGACGAGCACAGATACGCAGTATTTT.

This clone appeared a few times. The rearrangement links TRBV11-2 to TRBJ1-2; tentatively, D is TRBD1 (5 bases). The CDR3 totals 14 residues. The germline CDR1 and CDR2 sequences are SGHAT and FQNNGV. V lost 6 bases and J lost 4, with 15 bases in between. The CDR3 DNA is TGTGCCAGCAGGGGGCAGTTGGGGTTCTATGGCTACACCTTC. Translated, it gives CASRGQLGFYGYTF. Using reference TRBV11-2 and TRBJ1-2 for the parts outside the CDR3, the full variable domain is EAGVAQSPRYKIIEKRQSVAFWCNPISGHATLYWYQQILGQGPKLLIQFQNNGVVDDSQLPKDRFSAERLKGVDSTLKIQPAKLEDSAVYLCASRGQLGFYGYTFGSGTRLTVV.

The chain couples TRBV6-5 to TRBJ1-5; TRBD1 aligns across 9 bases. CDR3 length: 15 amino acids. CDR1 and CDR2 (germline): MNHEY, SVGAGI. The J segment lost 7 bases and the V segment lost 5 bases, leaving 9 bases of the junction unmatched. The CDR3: CASSPERTGEQPQHF. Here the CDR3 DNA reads TGTGCCAGCAGTCCAGAACGGACAGGGGAGCAGCCCCAGCATTTT.

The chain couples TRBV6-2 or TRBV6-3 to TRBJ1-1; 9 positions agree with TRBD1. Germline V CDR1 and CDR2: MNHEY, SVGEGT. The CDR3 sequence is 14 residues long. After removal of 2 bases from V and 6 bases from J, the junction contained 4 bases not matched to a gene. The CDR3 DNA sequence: TGTGCCAGCAGTTACACGGGACAGGGCGCTGAAGCTTTCTTT. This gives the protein CASSYTGQGAEAFF.

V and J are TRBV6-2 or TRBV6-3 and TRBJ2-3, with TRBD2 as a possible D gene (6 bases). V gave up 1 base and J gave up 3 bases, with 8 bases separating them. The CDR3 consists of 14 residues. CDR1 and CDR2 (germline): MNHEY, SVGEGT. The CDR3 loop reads CASSYWEETDTQYF. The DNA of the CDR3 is TGTGCCAGCAGTTACTGGGAGGAAACAGATACGCAGTATTTT.

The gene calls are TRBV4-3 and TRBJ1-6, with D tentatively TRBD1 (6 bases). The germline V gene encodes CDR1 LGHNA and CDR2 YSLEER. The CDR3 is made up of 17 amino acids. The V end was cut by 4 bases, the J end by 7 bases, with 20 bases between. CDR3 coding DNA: TGCGCCAGCAGCCTAGAACAGGGATGGCGACCCAATTCACCCCTCCACTTT. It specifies CASSLEQGWRPNSPLHF.

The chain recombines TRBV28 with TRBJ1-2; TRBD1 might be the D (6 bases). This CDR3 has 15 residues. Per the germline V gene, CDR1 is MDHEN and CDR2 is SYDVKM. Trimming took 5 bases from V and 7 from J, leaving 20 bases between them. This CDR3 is CASSLTGSGFTGYTF. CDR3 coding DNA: TGTGCCAGCAGTCTAACAGGGTCGGGTTTCACTGGCTACACCTTC.

CDR3 in DNA: TGCAGCGTTGAAGGGACTAAGAGCTCCTACAATGAGCAGTTCTTC. It specifies CSVEGTKSSYNEQFF. This chain uses TRBV29-1 with TRBJ2-1; TRBD2 is a possible D gene (6 bases). This CDR3 contains 15 residues. Per the germline V gene, CDR1 is SQVTM and CDR2 is ANQGSEA. The V end was cut by 1 base, the J end by 0 bases, with 10 bases between.

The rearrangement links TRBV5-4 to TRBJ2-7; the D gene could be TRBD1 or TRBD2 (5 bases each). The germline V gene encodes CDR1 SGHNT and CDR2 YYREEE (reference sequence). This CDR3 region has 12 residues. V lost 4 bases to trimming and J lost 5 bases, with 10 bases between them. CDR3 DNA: TGTGCCAGCAGCCTGGGGCGGGACGAGCAGTACTTC. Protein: CASSLGRDEQYF.

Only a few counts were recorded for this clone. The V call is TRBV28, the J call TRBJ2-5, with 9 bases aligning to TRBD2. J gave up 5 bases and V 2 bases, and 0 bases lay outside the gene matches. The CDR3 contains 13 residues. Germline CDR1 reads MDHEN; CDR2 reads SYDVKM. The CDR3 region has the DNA TGTGCCAGCAGTTTAGCGGGAGGGGAGACCCAGTACTTC. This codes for CASSLAGGETQYF.

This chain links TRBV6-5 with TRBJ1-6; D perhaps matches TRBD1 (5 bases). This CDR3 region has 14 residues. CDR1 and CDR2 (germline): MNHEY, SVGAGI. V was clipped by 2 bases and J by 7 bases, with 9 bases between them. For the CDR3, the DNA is TGTGCCAGCAGTTACGTGGGGCAAAATTCACCCCTCCACTTT. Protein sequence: CASSYVGQNSPLHF.

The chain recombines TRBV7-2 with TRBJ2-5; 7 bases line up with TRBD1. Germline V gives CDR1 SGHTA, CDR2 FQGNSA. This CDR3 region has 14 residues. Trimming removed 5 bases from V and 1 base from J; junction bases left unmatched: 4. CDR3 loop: CASSPDRAQETQYF. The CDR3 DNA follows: TGTGCCAGCAGCCCCGACAGGGCCCAAGAGACCCAGTACTTC. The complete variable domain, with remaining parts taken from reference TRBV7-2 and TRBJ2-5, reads GAGVSQSPSNKVTEKGKDVELRCDPISGHTALYWYRQSLGQGLEFLIYFQGNSAPDKSGLPSDRFSAERTGGSVSTLTIQRTQQEDSAVYLCASSPDRAQETQYFGPGTRLLVL.

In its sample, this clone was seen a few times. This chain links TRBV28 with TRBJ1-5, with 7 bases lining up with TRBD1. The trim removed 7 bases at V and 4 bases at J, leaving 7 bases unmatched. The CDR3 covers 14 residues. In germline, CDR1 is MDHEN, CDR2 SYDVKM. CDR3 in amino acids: CASKKGGGNQPQHF. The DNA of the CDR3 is TGTGCCAGCAAGAAAGGGGGCGGAAATCAGCCCCAGCATTTT.

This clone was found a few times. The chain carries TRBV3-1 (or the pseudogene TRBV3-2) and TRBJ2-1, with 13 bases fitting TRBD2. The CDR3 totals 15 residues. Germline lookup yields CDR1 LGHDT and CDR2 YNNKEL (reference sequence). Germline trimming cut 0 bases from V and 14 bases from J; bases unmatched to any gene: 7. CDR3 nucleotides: TGTGCCAGCAGCCAAGATCTAACTAGCGGGAGGGAAAAGTTCTTC. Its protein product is CASSQDLTSGREKFF.

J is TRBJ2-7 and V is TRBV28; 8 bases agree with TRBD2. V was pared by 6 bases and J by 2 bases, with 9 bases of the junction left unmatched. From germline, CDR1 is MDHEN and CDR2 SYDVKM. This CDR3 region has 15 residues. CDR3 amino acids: CASSLSGAKTYEQYV. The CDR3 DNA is TGTGCCAGCAGCCTTAGCGGGGCTAAAACCTACGAGCAGTACGTC.

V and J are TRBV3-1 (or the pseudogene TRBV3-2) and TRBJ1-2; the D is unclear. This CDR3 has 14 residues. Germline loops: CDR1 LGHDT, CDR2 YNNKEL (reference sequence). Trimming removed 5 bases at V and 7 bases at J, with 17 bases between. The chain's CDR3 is CASSFQDGLVGYTF. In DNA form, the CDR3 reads TGTGCCAGCAGCTTCCAGGACGGACTGGTTGGCTACACCTTC.

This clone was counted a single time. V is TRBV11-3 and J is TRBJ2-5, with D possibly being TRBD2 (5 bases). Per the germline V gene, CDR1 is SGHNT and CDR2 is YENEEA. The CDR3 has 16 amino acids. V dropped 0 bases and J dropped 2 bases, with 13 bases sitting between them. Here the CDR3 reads CASSLDAQRGQETQYF. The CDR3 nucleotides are TGTGCCAGCAGCTTAGATGCGCAGAGAGGGCAAGAGACCCAGTACTTC.

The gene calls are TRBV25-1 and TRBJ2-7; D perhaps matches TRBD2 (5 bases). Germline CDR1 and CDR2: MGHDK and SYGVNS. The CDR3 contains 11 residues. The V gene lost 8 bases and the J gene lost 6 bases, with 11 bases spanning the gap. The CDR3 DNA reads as TGTGCCAGCGGATGGGGAGTCGAGCAGTACTTC. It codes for CASGWGVEQYF.

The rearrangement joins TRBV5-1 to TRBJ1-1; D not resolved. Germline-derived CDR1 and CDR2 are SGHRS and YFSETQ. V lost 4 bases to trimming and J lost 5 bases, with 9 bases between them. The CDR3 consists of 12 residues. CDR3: CASSRVDTEAFF. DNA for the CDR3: TGCGCCAGCAGCCGGGTGGATACTGAAGCTTTCTTT.

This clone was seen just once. The CDR3 DNA is TGTGCCAGCAGTTTTTGGCCAGGGGGCTCGAACACTGAAGCTTTCTTT. Its protein product is CASSFWPGGSNTEAFF. The chain combines TRBV28 with TRBJ1-1; TRBD1 matches at 8 bases. The germline V gene encodes CDR1 MDHEN and CDR2 SYDVKM. The CDR3 totals 16 residues. V lost 3 bases and J lost 1; bases outside the gene matches: 7.

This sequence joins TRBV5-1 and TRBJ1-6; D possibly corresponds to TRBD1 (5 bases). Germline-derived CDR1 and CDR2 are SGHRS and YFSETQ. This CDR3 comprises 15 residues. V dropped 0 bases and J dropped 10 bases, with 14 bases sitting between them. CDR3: CASSLDQGRQSPLHF. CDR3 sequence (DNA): TGCGCCAGCAGCTTGGACCAGGGCAGACAATCACCCCTCCACTTT.

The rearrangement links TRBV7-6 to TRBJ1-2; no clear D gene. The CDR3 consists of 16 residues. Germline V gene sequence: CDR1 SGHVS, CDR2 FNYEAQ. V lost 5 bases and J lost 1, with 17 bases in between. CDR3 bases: TGTGCCAGCAGCCTATACCCCGGCGGCAGTAACTATGGCTACACCTTC. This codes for CASSLYPGGSNYGYTF.

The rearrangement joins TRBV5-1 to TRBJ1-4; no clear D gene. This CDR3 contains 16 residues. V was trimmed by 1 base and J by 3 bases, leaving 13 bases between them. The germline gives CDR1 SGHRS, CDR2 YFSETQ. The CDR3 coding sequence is TGCGCCAGCAGCTTGAGGGCGGGTCAGGCTAATGAAAAACTGTTTTTT. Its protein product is CASSLRAGQANEKLFF.